A selection of T cell receptor beta chains follows, all from one sample in a study of CD8 T cells in Susac syndrome. TCRdb recomputed calls from the immunoSEQ multiplex PCR reads with MiXCR, one row per CDR3 protein. The table includes more than 150,000 distinct CDR3 sequences, roughly 95% detected once. Sequencing input: CD4+ T cells from PBMCs. The receptors were sampled from a human donor with Susac syndrome. CDR3s include the opening cysteine and the closing phenylalanine or tryptophan. Each record gives: V gene, J gene, D gene, CDR3 length, clone size, CDR3 DNA, CDR3 protein. The D gene is left open where the match is weak. Clone size is shown for a subset of rows, as once, few, many or a class of expanded clone.

TRBV6-5	TRBJ1-2	-	14	few	TGTGCCAGCAGTTACGATTTGGGAGTCTATGGCTACACCTTC	CASSYDLGVYGYTF
TRBV5-1	TRBJ2-4	-	14	-	TGCGCCAGCAGCCTACAGGGTTTCGAAAACATTCAGTACTTC	CASSLQGFENIQYF
TRBV12-3/TRBV12-4	TRBJ2-1	-	13	-	TGTGCCAGCACCAGAACTGAGATAGCTGAGCAGTTCTTC	CASTRTEIAEQFF
TRBV3-1	TRBJ1-2	-	15	-	TGTGCCAGCAGCCAAGAAACAGCAGCTAACTATGGCTACACCTTC	CASSQETAANYGYTF
TRBV2	TRBJ1-2	-	14	-	TGTGCCAGCAGTGACACGGGACGGAACTATGGCTACACCTTC	CASSDTGRNYGYTF
TRBV28	TRBJ2-7	-	14	-	TGTGCCAGCAGCCGAACCACAGATGCCTACGAGCAGTACTTC	CASSRTTDAYEQYF
TRBV25-1	TRBJ1-5	-	13	-	TGTGCCAGCAGGGGACCCATCAATCAGCCCCAGCATTTT	CASRGPINQPQHF
TRBV27	TRBJ1-2	-	15	-	TGTGCCAGCAGTTTACGGGGACAAGGCAGCTATGGCTACACCTTC	CASSLRGQGSYGYTF
TRBV7-2	TRBJ2-1	TRBD2	16	-	TGTGCCAGCAGCTCCCTCCCTAGCGGGGGGGCCAATGAGCAGTTCTTC	CASSSLPSGGANEQFF
TRBV29-1	TRBJ1-2	TRBD1	14	-	TGCAGCGTCGTGGGGGACAGGTCGAACTATGGCTACACCTTC	CSVVGDRSNYGYTF
TRBV2	TRBJ2-2	TRBD2	14	-	TGTGCCAGCAGCGGACTAGCGTACACCGGGGAGCTGTTTTTT	CASSGLAYTGELFF
TRBV10-3	TRBJ1-6	TRBD1	15	once	TGTGCCATCGCCGTCGACAGGGTGGACCTCAGGTCCCTCCACTTT	CAIAVDRVDLRSLHF
TRBV9	TRBJ2-5	TRBD1	15	-	TGTGCCAGCAGCGTGACCGGGACAGGGCAAGAGACCCAGTACTTC	CASSVTGTGQETQYF
TRBV20-1	TRBJ2-7	TRBD1	14	-	TGCAGTGCGTCCGACAGGGTGAGCCCCTACGAGCAGTACTTC	CSASDRVSPYEQYF
TRBV11-2	TRBJ2-1	-	14	-	TGTGCCAGCAGCTTTAGGCCCTCACCGGGTGGGCAGTTCTTC	CASSFRPSPGGQFF
TRBV9	TRBJ2-2	TRBD2	14	-	TGTGCCAGCAGCGCTCTAGCGGAGACCGGGGAGCTGTTTTTT	CASSALAETGELFF
TRBV7-9	TRBJ2-7	-	16	-	TGTGCCAGCAGCCCCCCCACGAGGGCCCTTCAGGGCGAGCAGTACTTC	CASSPPTRALQGEQYF
TRBV4-3	TRBJ2-1	TRBD1	15	-	TGCGCCAGCAGCCAATCCAGGACAGGGGAGTACGTGCAGTTCTTC	CASSQSRTGEYVQFF